Listed here are 2 T cell receptor beta chains from one sample, sequenced in a study of blood T cell repertoires in COVID-19 (dated by TCRdb to 2020 to 2021). The protocol used for the library was the immunoSEQ multiplex PCR assay. The source is immuneACCESS, and TCRdb retained only in-frame sequences with V and J called. Part of the clones is not carried over; for the studies checked, unresolved V genes explain less than half of this, and the remainder is unexplained. Across this sample there are about 67,000 clones, with less than 90% seen only once. The ten largest clones take up around 4.4% of the sample. Sequenced sample: peripheral blood. The receptors originated from a man aged 50 to 60 with active COVID-19.

This clone was detected a few times. V and J are TRBV12-3 or TRBV12-4 and TRBJ1-1; D is ambiguous. The V gene lost 8 bases and the J gene lost 1 base, with 11 bases spanning the gap. The CDR3 has 13 amino acids. The CDR3 DNA follows: TGTGCCAGCGGGCGATACTCGAACACTGAAGCTTTCTTT. Protein product: CASGRYSNTEAFF.

This clone was recorded once. This chain connects TRBV28 to TRBJ1-3; D unresolved. The V and J ends lost 2 bases and 0 bases respectively, with 14 bases between them. The CDR3 has 17 amino acids. Germline V CDR1 and CDR2: MDHEN, SYDVKM. In nucleotides, the CDR3 is TGTGCCAGCAGTTTACTGGGTCCGGGGAACTCTGGAAACACCATATATTTT. Protein sequence: CASSLLGPGNSGNTIYF.